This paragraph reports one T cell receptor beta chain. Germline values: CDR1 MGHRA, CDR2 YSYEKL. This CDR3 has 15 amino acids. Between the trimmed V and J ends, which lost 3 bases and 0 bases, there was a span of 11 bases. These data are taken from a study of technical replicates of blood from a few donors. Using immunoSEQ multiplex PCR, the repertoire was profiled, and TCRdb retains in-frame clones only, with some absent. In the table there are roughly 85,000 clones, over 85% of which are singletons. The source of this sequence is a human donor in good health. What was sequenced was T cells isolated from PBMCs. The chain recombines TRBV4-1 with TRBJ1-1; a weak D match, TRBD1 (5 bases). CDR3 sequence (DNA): TGCGCCAGCAGCCACGCCGACAGAGTGAACACTGAAGCTTTCTTT. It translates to CASSHADRVNTEAFF.